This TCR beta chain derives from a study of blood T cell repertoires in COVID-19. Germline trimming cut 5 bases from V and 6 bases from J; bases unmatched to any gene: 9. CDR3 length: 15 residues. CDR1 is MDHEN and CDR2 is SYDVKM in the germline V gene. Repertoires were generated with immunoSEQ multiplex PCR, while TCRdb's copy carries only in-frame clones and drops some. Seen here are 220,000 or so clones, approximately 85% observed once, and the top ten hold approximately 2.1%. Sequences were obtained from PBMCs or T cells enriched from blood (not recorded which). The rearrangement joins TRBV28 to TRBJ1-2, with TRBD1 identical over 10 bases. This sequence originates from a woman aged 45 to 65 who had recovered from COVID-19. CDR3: CASSTPGTGADGYTF. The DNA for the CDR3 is TGTGCCAGCAGTACCCCCGGGACAGGGGCTGATGGCTACACCTTC.